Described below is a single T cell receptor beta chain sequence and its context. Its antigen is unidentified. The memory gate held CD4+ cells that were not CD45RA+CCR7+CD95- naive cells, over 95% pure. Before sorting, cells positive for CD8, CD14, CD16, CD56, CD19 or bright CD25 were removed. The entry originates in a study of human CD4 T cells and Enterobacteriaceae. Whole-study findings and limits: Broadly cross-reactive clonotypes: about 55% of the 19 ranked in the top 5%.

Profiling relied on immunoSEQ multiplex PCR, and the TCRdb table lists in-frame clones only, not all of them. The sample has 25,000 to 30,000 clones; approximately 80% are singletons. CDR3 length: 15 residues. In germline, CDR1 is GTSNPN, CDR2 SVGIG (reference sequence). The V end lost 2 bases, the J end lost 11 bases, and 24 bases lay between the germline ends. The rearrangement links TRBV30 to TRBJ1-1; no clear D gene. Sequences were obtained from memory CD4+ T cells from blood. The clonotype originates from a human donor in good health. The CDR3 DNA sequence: TGTGCCTGGAGTCCAAGGGAACTCCGGGGTGACGGGGCTTTCTTT. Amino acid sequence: CAWSPRELRGDGAFF.